This TCR beta chain originates from a study of response to subunit inactivated influenza vaccine. This clonotype has a count of ten or more. Its antigen is undetermined. Study outcomes and limitations: Authors suggested that a seasonal influenza vaccination recruits few new T cells each time.

TCRdb reprocessed the RT-PCR reads with MiXCR, giving one entry per CDR3 protein. The sample shows about 830,000 distinct CDR3 sequences, around 18% of them seen only once. CDR1 DFQATT and CDR2 SNEGSKA come from the germline V gene (reference sequence). V was pared by 2 bases and J by 0 bases, with 14 bases between. This CDR3 spans 16 amino acids. This sequence was found in a man in his fifties or sixties who received an inactivated influenza vaccine. This specimen was PBMCs from blood, taken 5 to 6 days after vaccination. The chain has TRBV20-1 and TRBJ2-1; tentatively, D is TRBD1 (6 bases). This CDR3 reads CSARKARGTSYNEQFF. The DNA of the CDR3 is TGCAGTGCTAGAAAGGCAAGGGGGACCTCCTACAATGAGCAGTTCTTC.